Here is one TCR beta chain with its context. Its antigen is unidentified. The data are from a study of OX40 agonist ivuxolimab in advanced cancers. Study-wide results and caveats: Both CD4+ and CD8+ T cell populations in blood had undergone clonal expansion by week 6 at 0.1 to 3.0 mg/kg. Certain nonresponders additionally had low normalized T-cell clonal expansion. On average, a greater number of expanded clones characterised CD8+ T cells relative to CD4+.

This CDR3 is built from 14 residues. Germline V gene lookup returns CDR1 SGHRS and CDR2 YFSETQ. Unmatched junction bases numbered 0, after V lost 3 bases and J lost 0 bases. Profiled with immunoSEQ multiplex PCR; TCRdb holds only in-frame clones, not every one. The profile shows just over 15,000 clones, 50% to 75% of them singletons. The clonotype originates from an adult with an advanced solid tumor such as melanoma, head and neck, liver or kidney cancer. V usage is TRBV5-1 and J usage is TRBJ2-7; 10 nucleotides match TRBD1. Sample: CD4+ or CD8+ T cells sorted from blood, taken in a trial of the OX40 agonist ivuxolimab. CDR3 sequence reads: CASSWDRGSYEQYF. The CDR3, as DNA: TGCGCCAGCAGCTGGGACAGGGGCTCCTACGAGCAGTACTTC. The full variable domain, its missing parts supplied by reference TRBV5-1 and TRBJ2-7, is KAGVTQTPRYLIKTRGQQVTLSCSPISGHRSVSWYQQTPGQGLQFLFEYFSETQRNKGNFPGRFSGRQFSNSRSEMNVSTLELGDSALYLCASSWDRGSYEQYFGPGTRLTVT.